What follows is one TCR beta chain and its context. Its antigen is not identified. Targeted sequencing depth ranged from 1 in 200,000 to 1 in 1 million T cells. The data were produced by immunoSEQ multiplex PCR, yet TCRdb's version contains in-frame clones alone and is incomplete. The sample consists of roughly 51,000 clones, approximately 53% of them appearing once. This sample was included in a study of cytotoxic CD8 clonotypes in ibrutinib-treated CLL. Study-wide results and caveats: Whereas clonality rose at ibrutinib response, it declined toward baseline at progression. Contraction or stability on treatment characterized the public clonotypes, which were uncommon.

The CDR3 has 14 residues. CDR1 MDHEN and CDR2 SYDVKM come from the germline V gene. Trimming took 2 bases from V and 1 from J, leaving 6 bases between them. Cryopreserved PBMCs supplied 2 to 2.5 micrograms of genomic DNA for TCR beta libraries. The rearrangement joins TRBV28 to TRBJ2-1, with D uncertain. The TCR sequence derives from a human donor with chronic lymphocytic leukemia. The material sequenced was PBMCs, taken after 12 months of ibrutinib treatment. The CDR3 coding sequence is TGTGCCAGCAGTTTAGCGGAATCCTACAATGAGCAGTTCTTC. Protein sequence: CASSLAESYNEQFF.